The 26 T cell receptor beta chains reported below all come from one sample, sequenced in a study of T cell clonality in common variable immunodeficiency. Study-wide results and caveats: In common variable immunodeficiency, TCR beta chains reportedly carried fewer deletions and N-nucleotide insertions.

Assay: immunoSEQ multiplex PCR; the TCRdb copy retains only in-frame clones and omits some. The table lists 30,000 to 40,000 clones, with no singletons. Antigens for these TCRs are unknown. The sequencing sample was made of peripheral blood mononuclear cells. The receptor source for this set is a human donor with common variable immunodeficiency.

The sample holds a few counts of this clone. The DNA ends 3 residues before the CDR3 does, and the rest of the CDR3 is filled in from the germline J gene. This chain joins TRBV6-2 or TRBV6-3 and TRBJ2-7; D may be TRBD2 (6 bases). Germline V gene sequence: CDR1 MNHEY, CDR2 SVGEGT. The CDR3 sequence is 16 residues long. The V and J ends lost 2 bases and 6 bases respectively, with 20 bases between them. The DNA read from the CDR3 is TGTGCCAGCAGTTACCCAACAGGTTGGGGAGGAGGCGAG. Translated, it gives CASSYPTGWGGGE. The full-length CDR3 reads as CASSYPTGWGGGEQYF.

This clone was seen many times. The read falls 3 residues short of the CDR3 end, and the missing part is taken from the germline J gene. The gene calls are TRBV13 and TRBJ1-6; D is unclear. This CDR3 has 17 amino acids. Per the germline V gene, CDR1 is PRHDT and CDR2 is FYEKMQ (reference sequence). Trimming cost V 2 bases and J 1 base, with 12 bases left between them. The sequenced CDR3 bases are TGTGCCAGCAGCTTATCATCTTGGGCGTCCTATAATTCACCC. As protein: CASSLSSWASYNSP. Given in full, the CDR3 is CASSLSSWASYNSPLHF.

This clone is deemed medium-sized. The sequenced fragment ends 3 residues before the CDR3 boundary, so the rest is inferred from the germline J gene. The chain uses TRBV5-1 and TRBJ1-1; D might be TRBD1 (6 bases). This CDR3 is built from 14 residues. CDR1 is SGHRS and CDR2 is YFSETQ in the germline V gene. The V end was cut by 5 bases, the J end by 1 base, with 12 bases between. The part of the CDR3 DNA that was read is TGCGCCAGCAGTTCTGGACAGACGAACACTGAA. Its translation is CASSSGQTNTE. The CDR3, in full, reads CASSSGQTNTEAFF.

This clone has a count of ten or more. The read finishes 3 residues shy of the CDR3 end, and the germline J gene is used to complete it. The chain employs TRBV30 and TRBJ2-7; 10 bases map to TRBD2. The CDR3 is 16 amino acids. The germline gives CDR1 GTSNPN, CDR2 SVGIG (reference sequence). V shed 0 bases and J 3 bases; nucleotides not matched to a gene: 8. CDR3 DNA (partial): TGTGCCTGGAGTGTACGGGGGACTAGCGTGTTCTACGAG. Translating it yields CAWSVRGTSVFYE. The full CDR3 reads CAWSVRGTSVFYEQYF.

This clone was seen ten or more times. The CDR3 end falls 3 residues outside the read, so it is completed with the germline J gene. V is TRBV20-1 and J is TRBJ2-1; the match to TRBD1 covers 7 bases. J gave up 0 bases and V 4 bases, and 3 bases lay outside the gene matches. Germline assignment: CDR1 DFQATT and CDR2 SNEGSKA (reference sequence). The CDR3 totals 14 residues. CDR3 DNA (partial): TGCAGTGCTACCGGACAGGACTCCTACAATGAG. Its translation is CSATGQDSYNE. In full, the CDR3 is CSATGQDSYNEQFF.

This clone appeared many times. The sequence runs out 3 residues before the end of the CDR3; the remainder is reconstructed from the germline J gene. The rearrangement joins TRBV19 to TRBJ2-1, with 12 bases lining up with TRBD2. Germline trimming cut 3 bases from V and 8 bases from J; bases unmatched to any gene: 17. The V gene's germline CDR1 is LNHDA and CDR2 SQIVND (reference sequence). The CDR3 has 19 amino acids. The CDR3 protein is CASSIQSLAGGTKRDEQFF. The CDR3 bases that were read are TGTGCCAGTAGTATCCAAAGTCTAGCGGGAGGGACGAAGAGGGATGAG. Using reference TRBV19 and TRBJ2-1 for the parts outside the CDR3, the full variable domain is DGGITQSPKYLFRKEGQNVTLSCEQNLNHDAMYWYRQDPGQGLRLIYYSQIVNDFQKGDIAEGYSVSREKKESFPLTVTSAQKNPTAFYLCASSIQSLAGGTKRDEQFFGPGTRLTVL.

This clone was observed at least ten times. The read terminates 3 residues before the CDR3 end, so the remaining end is supplied by the germline J gene. The genes are TRBV10-1 and TRBJ2-5; 7 nucleotides line up with TRBD2. Unmatched junction bases numbered 4, after V lost 10 bases and J lost 2 bases. Germline V gene sequence: CDR1 WNHNN, CDR2 SYGVQD (reference sequence). This CDR3 has 12 amino acids. CDR3 residues: CATRTRQETQYF. The CDR3 bases that were read are TGCGCCACCCGGACTAGACAAGAGACC.

This clone has a count of ten or more. The sequenced fragment ends 3 residues before the CDR3 boundary, so the rest is inferred from the germline J gene. This chain uses TRBV19 with TRBJ2-3, with TRBD1 identical over 7 bases. In germline, CDR1 is LNHDA, CDR2 SQIVND (reference sequence). The junction had 4 bases not matched to a gene; V was cut back by 7 bases and J by 6 bases. CDR3 length: 12 residues. The sequenced part of the CDR3 DNA is TGTGCCAGTACCCTGGACAGGGATACG. Encoded protein: CASTLDRDT. The whole CDR3 sequence is CASTLDRDTQYF.

This clone was detected ten times or more. The read ends 3 residues before the CDR3 terminus; that terminus is restored from the germline J gene. The V call is TRBV28, the J call TRBJ2-7; 14 bases map to TRBD2. V gave up 6 bases and J gave up 4 bases; unmatched junction bases: 2. CDR3 length: 14 residues. Germline values: CDR1 MDHEN, CDR2 SYDVKM. The part of the CDR3 DNA that was read is TGTGCCAGCAGGGGACTAGCGGGAGTGTACGAG. As protein: CASRGLAGVYE. The CDR3, in full, reads CASRGLAGVYEQYF.

This clone was observed at least ten times. The CDR3 end falls 3 residues outside the read, so it is completed with the germline J gene. The V gene is TRBV6-1, the J gene TRBJ2-5, with 9 bases fitting TRBD1. V trimming: 4 bases; J trimming: 6 bases; junction bases outside the gene matches: 6. Germline values: CDR1 MNHNS, CDR2 SASEGT. The CDR3 covers 14 residues. CDR3 sequence reads: CASSGTGVAKTQYF. The CDR3 DNA, read in part, is TGTGCCAGCAGTGGGACAGGGGTAGCTAAGACC.

This clone appeared many times. The CDR3 extends 3 residues past the end of the read, so its final part is completed from the germline J gene. The gene calls are TRBV29-1 and TRBJ2-3, with 7 bases lining up with TRBD1. Germline CDR1 is SQVTM and CDR2 is ANQGSEA. The CDR3 length is 11 residues. The V segment lost 6 bases and the J segment 6 bases; nucleotides outside the gene matches: 3. CDR3 bases read: TGCAGCGTCATGACAGGGGATACG. Translated, it gives CSVMTGDT. The full CDR3 is CSVMTGDTQYF.

This clone has at least ten counts. The CDR3 end lies 3 residues beyond the end of the read and is filled in from the germline J gene. J is TRBJ2-1 and V is TRBV28; 7 nucleotides match TRBD1. Germline-derived CDR1 and CDR2 are MDHEN and SYDVKM. Losses at the gene ends were 7 bases for V and 7 bases for J; bases not matched to a gene: 1. The CDR3 is made up of 11 amino acids. The DNA read from the CDR3 is TGTGCCAGCAAACAGGGGAATGAG. Translated, it gives CASKQGNE. The whole CDR3 protein reads CASKQGNEQFF.

This clone was counted ten times or more. The sequenced part of the CDR3 DNA is TGTGCCAGCAGCATGGACAGGGGTTACACTGAA. It encodes CASSMDRGYTE. In full, the CDR3 is CASSMDRGYTEAFF. This chain joins TRBV7-2 and TRBJ1-1, with 9 bases identical to TRBD1. The read ends 3 residues shy of where the CDR3 ends; the end is completed using the germline J gene. This CDR3 is 14 amino acids long. Germline-derived CDR1 and CDR2 are SGHTA and FQGNSA. The J segment lost 3 bases and the V segment lost 5 bases, leaving 4 bases of the junction unmatched.

This clone was seen more than once but under ten times. Sequencing ends 3 residues short of the CDR3 end; the germline J gene provides the rest. The V gene is TRBV19, the J gene TRBJ2-5; tentatively, D is TRBD2 (5 bases). The CDR3 spans 13 residues. V lost 2 bases to trimming and J lost 2 bases, with 6 bases between them. Germline V lookup: CDR1 LNHDA, CDR2 SQIVND (reference sequence). CDR3 bases read: TGTGCCAGTAGTATACGGGGTCAAGAGACC. Translated: CASSIRGQET. The whole CDR3 is CASSIRGQETQYF.

This clone was counted a few times. Read data end 3 residues before the CDR3 end; the end is taken from the germline J gene. The rearrangement uses TRBV20-1 and TRBJ1-4; D unclear. There are 16 residues in the CDR3. Trimming shortened V by 0 bases and J by 0 bases, and 11 bases separated the two germline ends. CDR1 is DFQATT and CDR2 is SNEGSKA in the germline V gene (reference sequence). The CDR3 DNA, read in part, is TGCAGTGCTAGAGAGACTACTGGGGCAACTAATGAAAAA. Translated: CSARETTGATNEK. In full, the CDR3 is CSARETTGATNEKLFF.

The table lists this clone with a few counts. The read stops 3 residues short of the end of the CDR3; the missing end is completed from the germline J gene. Other DNA sequences in the sample encode the same CDR3. The rearrangement joins TRBV5-6 to TRBJ2-3; 8 bases align to TRBD1. The CDR3 consists of 14 residues. With V trimmed by 4 bases and J by 3 bases, 4 bases remained unmatched. The germline gives CDR1 SGHDT, CDR2 YYEEEE. CDR3 region: CASSPDRGTDTQYF. The sequenced part of the CDR3 DNA is TGTGCCAGCAGCCCAGACAGGGGAACAGATACG.

This clone was recorded many times. The CDR3 is cut off 3 residues early in the read; its end comes from the germline J gene. The gene calls are TRBV9 and TRBJ2-7; D not resolved. The germline V gene encodes CDR1 SGDLS and CDR2 YYNGEE. With 4 bases removed from V and 4 bases from J, the gap between germline ends came to 15 bases. CDR3 length equals 14 residues. The sequenced part of the CDR3 DNA is TGTGCCAGCAGCCAGTCCGGCGGTTATTACGAG. This codes for CASSQSGGYYE. The CDR3, in full, reads CASSQSGGYYEQYF.

This clone was observed many times. Coverage ceases 3 residues before the CDR3 finishes, and the germline J gene fills in the end. The same CDR3 can be traced to other DNA sequences in this sample. The V gene is TRBV7-3, the J gene TRBJ1-1; 10 bases fit TRBD1. The CDR3 runs 17 residues. V was clipped by 5 bases and J by 0 bases; unmatched bases: 9. CDR1 SGHTA and CDR2 FQGTGA come from the germline V gene. The CDR3 reads CASSAKPTGGLNTEAFF. CDR3 DNA (partial): TGTGCCAGCAGCGCTAAACCGACAGGGGGCCTGAACACTGAA.

This clone was found many times. The CDR3 extends 3 residues past the end of the read, so its final part is completed from the germline J gene. The chain is built from TRBV27 and TRBJ2-7, with 8 bases lining up with TRBD2. Germline V gene lookup returns CDR1 MNHEY and CDR2 SMNVEV (reference sequence). This CDR3 region has 13 residues. J lost 3 bases, V lost 5 bases, and 3 bases had no gene match. The part of the CDR3 DNA that was read is TGTGCCAGCAGTCTCAGCGGGAGCTACGAG. This translates into CASSLSGSYE. The CDR3 in its entirety is CASSLSGSYEQYF.

This clone was observed at least ten times. The read ends 3 residues before the CDR3 terminus; that terminus is restored from the germline J gene. This chain uses TRBV7-8 with TRBJ1-1; maybe TRBD1 (6 bases). The V end lost 5 bases, the J end lost 0 bases, and 16 bases lay between the germline ends. From germline, CDR1 is SGHVS and CDR2 FQNEAQ. This CDR3 contains 16 residues. Here the CDR3 reads CASSASRDNMNTEAFF. The CDR3 bases that were read are TGTGCCAGCAGCGCGAGCCGGGACAACATGAACACTGAA.

Concerning this clone: The read terminates 3 residues before the CDR3 end, so the remaining end is supplied by the germline J gene. The chain uses TRBV7-9 and TRBJ2-1, with D perhaps matching TRBD2 (5 bases). This CDR3 contains 14 residues. The germline CDR1 and CDR2 sequences are SEHNR and FQNEAQ (reference sequence). Trimming shortened V by 2 bases and J by 7 bases, and 12 bases separated the two germline ends. Partial CDR3 DNA: TGTGCCAGCAGCTTAACGGTCGGGGTTAATGAG. Its translation: CASSLTVGVNE. The entire CDR3 sequence reads CASSLTVGVNEQFF.

In its sample, this clone was seen a few times. From the germline J gene comes the end of the CDR3, since the read stops 3 residues before it. The chain joins TRBV6-1 to TRBJ2-1, with 9 bases identical to TRBD1. This CDR3 region has 15 residues. Trimming cost V 4 bases and J 9 bases; bases outside gene matches: 10. Germline V gives CDR1 MNHNS, CDR2 SASEGT. The CDR3 DNA, read in part, is TGTGCCAGCAGTGCAGGGACAGGGTCCAGGGGTGAG. Its translation is CASSAGTGSRGE. The complete CDR3 reads CASSAGTGSRGEQFF.

As concerns this clone: The sequenced fragment ends 3 residues before the CDR3 boundary, so the rest is inferred from the germline J gene. The rearrangement joins TRBV7-8 to TRBJ1-3, with D hard to call. Germline V gene sequence: CDR1 SGHVS, CDR2 FQNEAQ. This CDR3 comprises 12 residues. The CDR3 sequence: CASSLTLAGIYF. The DNA read from the CDR3 is TGTGCCAGCAGTCTCACCCTAGCGGGG.

This clone was picked up many times. The CDR3 spells CASSSQGIETQYF. Partial CDR3 DNA: TGTGCCAGCAGCTCCCAGGGGATTGAGACC. The chain is built from TRBV11-2 and TRBJ2-5; D possibly corresponds to TRBD1 (6 bases). With the read ending 3 residues before the CDR3 end, the germline J gene is used to fill in that end. The CDR3 runs to 13 residues. Germline CDR1 is SGHAT and CDR2 is FQNNGV. Trimming left V 4 bases short and J 5 bases short, with 11 bases between. Supplemented by reference TRBV11-2 and TRBJ2-5, the full variable domain reads EAGVAQSPRYKIIEKRQSVAFWCNPISGHATLYWYQQILGQGPKLLIQFQNNGVVDDSQLPKDRFSAERLKGVDSTLKIQPAKLEDSAVYLCASSSQGIETQYFGPGTRLLVL.

This clone ranks as medium-sized. The read is 3 residues too short to cover the CDR3 end, so that end is filled in from the germline J gene. The chain carries TRBV15 and TRBJ2-2, with D perhaps matching TRBD1 (5 bases). V lost 0 bases and J lost 4, with 9 bases in between. Germline CDR1 reads LNHNV; CDR2 reads YYDKDF (reference sequence). This CDR3 has 15 amino acids. The CDR3 is CATSRDQGSTGELFF. CDR3 DNA, as far as it was read: TGTGCCACCAGCAGAGACCAGGGTTCCACCGGGGAG.

This clone was picked up many times. The observed sequence ends 3 residues before the CDR3 terminus, with the missing tail filled in from the germline J gene. The chain is built from TRBV7-4 and TRBJ2-7; 7 bases align to TRBD2. J gave up 2 bases and V 4 bases, and 14 bases lay outside the gene matches. The CDR3 length is 17 residues. Per the germline V gene, CDR1 is SGHVT and CDR2 is SQSDAQ. The covered CDR3 bases are TGTGCCAGCAGCTCGTCCTCTAGCGGCCCAGGGCCCTACGAG. Encoded protein: CASSSSSSGPGPYE. The complete CDR3 sequence is CASSSSSSGPGPYEQYF.